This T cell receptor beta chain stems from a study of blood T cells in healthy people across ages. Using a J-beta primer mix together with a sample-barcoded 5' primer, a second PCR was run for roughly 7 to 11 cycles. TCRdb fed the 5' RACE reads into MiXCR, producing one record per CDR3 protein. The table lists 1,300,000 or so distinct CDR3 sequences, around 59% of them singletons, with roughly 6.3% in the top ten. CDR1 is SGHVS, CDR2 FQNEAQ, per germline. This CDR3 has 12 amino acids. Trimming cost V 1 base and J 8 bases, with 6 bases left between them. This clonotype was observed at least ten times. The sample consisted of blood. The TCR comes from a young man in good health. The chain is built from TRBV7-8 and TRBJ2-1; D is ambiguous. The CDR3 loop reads CASSLGGHEQFF. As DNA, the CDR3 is TGTGCCAGCAGCTTAGGTGGTCATGAGCAGTTCTTC.